The entry that follows covers one TCR beta chain sequence. As yet, its antigen is unknown. This specimen comes from a study of cytomegalovirus exposure and HLA in healthy donors. Whole-study results and caveats: Among CMV-associated TCR beta chains, most appeared HLA-restricted in a later analysis. Another analysis was done later, and it associated 15,000 or so TCR beta sequences with HLA alleles at 0.05 false discovery rate. In a later analysis, HLA-associated beta chains showed higher expansion and lower generation probabilities than comparable chains.

The ends lost 4 bases at V and 4 bases at J; junction bases unmatched: 4. This CDR3 has 14 amino acids. The germline V gene has CDR1 MDHEN and CDR2 SYDVKM. 60 Vbeta and 13 Jbeta primers were used in PCR. Libraries were prepared by immunoSEQ multiplex PCR; TCRdb keeps only in-frame clonotypes and omits some of them. The profile shows 95,000 to 150,000 clones, around 85% of them singletons. The clonotype originates from a man aged 25-45 years in good health and CMV-seronegative. The J gene is TRBJ1-2, the V gene TRBV28, with 9 nucleotides matching TRBD1. The sample comprised PBMCs. The CDR3 nucleotides read TGTGCCAGCAGTTGGGACAGGGCGGTCTATGGCTACACCTTC. Translating it yields CASSWDRAVYGYTF.